Listed below are T cell receptor beta chains from one sample, sequenced in a study of immune cell composition in non-small cell lung cancer. Here immunoSEQ multiplex PCR was the method, and the copy in TCRdb shows in-frame clones only, minus some. The table lists some 6,600 clones, 70% to 85% of them singletons. Sequencing was carried out using non-adjacent lung tissue. These receptors were obtained from a human donor with non-small cell lung cancer. The conserved cysteine and the conserved F or W are not part of the CDR3 here. The order of the fields is D gene, V gene, J gene, CDR3 protein. D genes are given only for firm matches.

>NA|TRBV7-8|TRBJ2-5
ASSLVTSAPQETQY
>TRBD2|TRBV5-1|TRBJ2-5
ASSPGLVNLHKY
>NA|TRBV29-1|TRBJ1-1
SVGFSETEAF
>TRBD2|TRBV5-1|TRBJ2-1
ASSFLAGTYNEQF
>NA|TRBV11-2|TRBJ1-2
ASSPTGMGGYT
>TRBD2|TRBV28|TRBJ2-7
ASSPYQGLAGREQY
>NA|TRBV7-9|TRBJ2-1
ASSYSPSAGNEQF
>NA|TRBV28|TRBJ2-2
ASSLRRDTGELF
>NA|TRBV2|TRBJ2-7
ASTYSLATEQY
>NA|TRBV6-1|TRBJ1-1
ASMRRGLTEAF
>NA|TRBV5-5|TRBJ2-3
ASTGATSTDTQY
>TRBD1|TRBV9|TRBJ1-1
ASSVTTGVLGEAF
>TRBD2|TRBV7-3|TRBJ2-1
ASSLFRLAGVGNEQF
>NA|TRBV18|TRBJ2-3
ASSPQRGTGPTDTQY
>NA|TRBV19|TRBJ1-5
ASSIGQSNQPQH
>NA|TRBV5-1|TRBJ2-6
ASRGFSGANVLT
>TRBD1|TRBV7-2|TRBJ1-2
ASSLDRGNYGYT
>TRBD2|TRBV9|TRBJ2-2
ASSAGTSGTGELF
>NA|TRBV6-5|TRBJ1-2
ASRTGLSYGYT
>NA|TRBV4-3|NA
ASSRTPGYEQY
>NA|TRBV7-8|TRBJ2-3
ASSSGLGTDTQY
>NA|TRBV11-2|TRBJ2-2
ASSLPRGAFTGELF
>NA|TRBV2|TRBJ1-3
ASSPQGNSGNTIY
>NA|TRBV7-6|TRBJ2-1
ASSYPRGASVREGNEQF
>TRBD1|TRBV5-1|TRBJ2-5
ASSSLLQGAGETQY
>TRBD1|TRBV6-5|TRBJ1-4
ASSSGGATNEKLF
>NA|TRBV19|TRBJ1-1
ASSKGQTFMNTEAF
>TRBD1|TRBV5-6|TRBJ2-3
ASSSTWTGGAGDTQY
>NA|TRBV2|TRBJ2-7
ASRSGETFVINEQY
>NA|TRBV4-3|TRBJ2-3
ASSQEGGRTDTQY
>NA|TRBV7-2|TRBJ1-2
ASSPRAEYGYT
>NA|TRBV7-2|TRBJ2-3
ASSLAMGPSPQQY
>NA|TRBV7-2|TRBJ2-5
ASSLDGDETQY
>TRBD1|TRBV7-2|TRBJ1-6
ASSIRTGRDSPLH
>TRBD2|TRBV5-1|TRBJ2-1
ASSSGLAEYNEQF
>TRBD1|TRBV10-2|TRBJ2-7
ASRDRGSYEQY
>NA|TRBV28|TRBJ2-7
ASSFGLTYEQY